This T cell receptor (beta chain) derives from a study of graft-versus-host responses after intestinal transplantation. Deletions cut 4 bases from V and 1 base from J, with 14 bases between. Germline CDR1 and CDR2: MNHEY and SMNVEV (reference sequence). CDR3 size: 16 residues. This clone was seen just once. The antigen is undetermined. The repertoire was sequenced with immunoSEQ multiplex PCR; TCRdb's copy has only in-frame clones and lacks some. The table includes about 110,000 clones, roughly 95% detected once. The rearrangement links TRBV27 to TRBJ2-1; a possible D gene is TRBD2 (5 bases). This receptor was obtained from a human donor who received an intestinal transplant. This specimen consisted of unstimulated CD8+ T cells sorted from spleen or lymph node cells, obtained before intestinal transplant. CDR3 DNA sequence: TGTGCCAGCAGTTCGTTAGGTAGCGCATCCTACAATGAGCAGTTCTTC. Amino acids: CASSSLGSASYNEQFF.